One sample yielded the 22 T cell receptor beta chains listed below, sequenced in a study of cytomegalovirus exposure and HLA in healthy donors. PCR was performed using 60 Vbeta and 13 Jbeta primers. Assay: immunoSEQ multiplex PCR; the TCRdb copy retains only in-frame clones and omits some. The sample includes 99,000 or so clones, approximately 76% of them seen just once. Sequencing input: PBMCs. Receptors originate from a woman aged 18 to 35 in good health and CMV-seropositive.

This chain connects TRBV18 to TRBJ2-5; tentative D call: TRBD1 (6 bases). Deletions cut 0 bases from V and 5 bases from J, with 13 bases between. CDR1 is KGHSH, CDR2 LQKENI, per germline. This CDR3 spans 15 amino acids. The CDR3 reads CASSPPGRGWETQYF. CDR3 DNA sequence: TGTGCCAGCTCACCACCGGGCAGGGGCTGGGAGACCCAGTACTTC.

This clone was seen once. The J gene is TRBJ2-2, the V gene TRBV7-9; D perhaps matches TRBD2 (6 bases). The CDR3 length is 16 residues. V lost 5 bases to trimming and J lost 4 bases, with 17 bases between them. Germline CDR1 and CDR2: SEHNR and FQNEAQ (reference sequence). For the CDR3, the DNA is TGTGCCAGCAGCATCCTGTCCGGGACTGGCACCGGGGAGCTGTTTTTT. This translates into CASSILSGTGTGELFF.

V and J are TRBV7-9 and TRBJ2-2; a weak D match, TRBD1 (7 bases). Trimming took 4 bases from V and 1 from J, leaving 13 bases between them. The germline CDR1 and CDR2 sequences are SEHNR and FQNEAQ (reference sequence). CDR3 length: 16 amino acids. CDR3 amino acids: CASSSRGVQNTGELFF. DNA for the CDR3: TGTGCCAGCAGCTCCAGGGGGGTTCAGAACACCGGGGAGCTGTTTTTT.

The V gene is TRBV7-9, the J gene TRBJ1-4; D possibly corresponds to TRBD1 (6 bases). The CDR3 has 16 amino acids. Germline CDR1 reads SEHNR; CDR2 reads FQNEAQ (reference sequence). Trimming removed 5 bases at V and 0 bases at J, with 13 bases between. Here the CDR3 reads CASSPGDGATNEKLFF. Here the CDR3 DNA reads TGTGCCAGCAGCCCAGGGGACGGTGCAACTAATGAAAAACTGTTTTTT.

This clone has just one count. This chain uses TRBV6-5 with TRBJ1-4; D gene unclear. Trimming removed 5 bases from V and 5 bases from J, with 9 bases in between. In germline, CDR1 is MNHEY, CDR2 SVGAGI. The CDR3 runs to 13 residues. CDR3 DNA sequence: TGTGCCAGCAGTCAACAGCAAAATGAAAAACTGTTTTTT. The encoded protein is CASSQQQNEKLFF.

This clone came up a few times. V usage is TRBV19 and J usage is TRBJ1-1; no firm D call. Trimming removed 2 bases from V and 3 bases from J, with 10 bases in between. Germline loops: CDR1 LNHDA, CDR2 SQIVND (reference sequence). The CDR3 spans 14 residues. CDR3 amino acids: CASSILADYTEAFF. CDR3 sequence (DNA): TGTGCCAGTAGTATACTCGCAGATTACACTGAAGCTTTCTTT.

The V gene is TRBV30, the J gene TRBJ2-4; the match to TRBD2 covers 9 bases. The CDR3 length is 17 residues. Germline trimming cut 1 base from V and 1 base from J; bases unmatched to any gene: 8. Germline V lookup: CDR1 GTSNPN, CDR2 SVGIG (reference sequence). CDR3 protein: CAWSGLAGEVAKNIQYF. The CDR3 DNA reads as TGTGCCTGGAGTGGATTAGCGGGAGAGGTGGCCAAAAACATTCAGTACTTC.

This chain uses TRBV6-6 with TRBJ2-7; 10 bases match TRBD2. Germline values: CDR1 MNHNY, CDR2 SVGAGI (reference sequence). V lost 7 bases to trimming and J lost 0 bases; unmatched junction nucleotides: 6. The CDR3 is 15 residues long. The CDR3 loop is CASTHPSGGSYEQYF. In DNA, the CDR3 is TGTGCCAGCACCCACCCTAGCGGGGGCTCCTACGAGCAGTACTTC.

In its sample, this clone was seen a few times. The chain is built from TRBV30 and TRBJ2-5; D uncertain. The CDR3 is made up of 14 amino acids. Looked up from germline, CDR1 is GTSNPN and CDR2 is SVGIG (reference sequence). V shed 5 bases and J shed 5 bases, with 18 bases lying between them. CDR3: CAWAQTLPVETQYF. CDR3 in DNA: TGTGCCTGGGCCCAGACTCTACCGGTGGAGACCCAGTACTTC.

This chain joins TRBV29-1 and TRBJ2-1, with 13 nucleotides matching TRBD2. The germline gives CDR1 SQVTM, CDR2 ANQGSEA. The CDR3 has 15 residues. J was trimmed by 4 bases and V by 5 bases; bases with no gene match: 5. CDR3 amino acids: CSVKGLAGEYNEQFF. CDR3 DNA sequence: TGCAGCGTTAAAGGACTAGCGGGAGAGTACAATGAGCAGTTCTTC.

This chain joins TRBV2 and TRBJ2-7, with 7 positions matching TRBD1. CDR3 length equals 14 residues. With 4 bases clipped from V and 4 bases from J, the junction kept 7 bases outside the gene matches. Germline V CDR1 and CDR2: SNHLY, FYNNEI. The DNA of the CDR3 is TGTGCCAGCAGTGTGAGAGCAGGGGGTTACGAGCAGTACTTC. Residues: CASSVRAGGYEQYF.

V gene TRBV21-1 combines with J gene TRBJ2-7; TRBD2 is the table's D call and was not checked against the DNA. TRBV21-1 is recorded as a pseudogene. The CDR3 spans 16 residues. This CDR3 reads CASSKVGGSPGYEQYF. The CDR3 DNA is TGTGCCAGCAGCAAAGTTGGAGGGAGCCCGGGATACGAGCAGTACTTC.

J is TRBJ1-5 and V is TRBV6-6; the D gene is possibly TRBD1 (6 bases). From germline, CDR1 is MNHNY and CDR2 SVGAGI (reference sequence). The CDR3 extends over 16 amino acids. Trimming left V 0 bases short and J 4 bases short, with 13 bases between. The CDR3 is CASSYSTQTGNQPQHF. The CDR3 DNA follows: TGTGCCAGCAGTTACTCGACTCAAACAGGGAATCAGCCCCAGCATTTT.

Comments on this clone: One end of the junction does not line up with germline, which may come from a read error. The CDR3: CASSLSTSGRGNEQFF. The CDR3 DNA reads TGTGCTAGCAGCTTATCAACTAGCGGGAGGGGCAATGAGCAGTTCTTC. The chain joins TRBV7-7 to TRBJ2-1, with TRBD2 identical over 13 bases. The V gene's germline CDR1 is SSHAT and CDR2 FNYEAQ (reference sequence). The CDR3 covers 16 residues.

V and J are TRBV27 and TRBJ1-5; D is unresolved. With 3 bases removed from V and 1 base from J, the gap between germline ends came to 10 bases. Per germline, CDR1 MNHEY and CDR2 SMNVEV (reference sequence). This CDR3 is built from 15 residues. Here the CDR3 reads CASSLAGLSNQPQHF. The CDR3 DNA follows: TGTGCCAGCAGTTTGGCGGGGTTGAGCAATCAGCCCCAGCATTTT.

This clone occurred once. The rearrangement uses TRBV7-9 and TRBJ2-1, with D possibly TRBD1 on 5 matching bases. Germline assignment: CDR1 SEHNR and CDR2 FQNEAQ (reference sequence). CDR3 size: 15 residues. V was trimmed by 3 bases and J by 7 bases, leaving 16 bases between them. DNA for the CDR3: TGTGCCAGCAGCTTTTTGGAACGGACAATTAATGAGCAGTTCTTC. Translating it yields CASSFLERTINEQFF.

This clone was observed a few times. This chain connects TRBV4-2 to TRBJ2-5, with 7 positions matching TRBD2. The junction had 6 bases not matched to a gene; V was cut back by 0 bases and J by 2 bases. Germline CDR1 is LGHNA and CDR2 is YNFKEQ. The CDR3 loop spans 16 amino acids. This chain's CDR3 is CASSQDPGGTQETQYF. In DNA form, the CDR3 reads TGTGCCAGCAGCCAAGATCCGGGAGGTACGCAAGAGACCCAGTACTTC.

The DNA of the CDR3 is TGTGCCATCATGGGTGGAGCAAGCTCCTACAATGAGCAGTTCTTC. It specifies CAIMGGASSYNEQFF. The genes are TRBV10-3 and TRBJ2-1, with D unclear. V was trimmed by 7 bases and J by 0 bases, leaving 13 bases between them. Per the germline V gene, CDR1 is ENHRY and CDR2 is SYGVKD. This CDR3 has 15 amino acids.

The chain employs TRBV29-1 and TRBJ2-3; no clear D. Germline assignment: CDR1 SQVTM and CDR2 ANQGSEA. Trimming left V 4 bases short and J 6 bases short, with 8 bases between. The CDR3 is made up of 11 amino acids. Written as DNA, the CDR3 is TGCAGCGTTGCAGCGACGGATACGCAGTATTTT. The encoded protein is CSVAATDTQYF.

The V gene is TRBV7-9, the J gene TRBJ1-4, with 8 bases fitting TRBD1. The J segment lost 7 bases and the V segment lost 8 bases, leaving 6 bases of the junction unmatched. CDR1 and CDR2 (germline): SEHNR, FQNEAQ (reference sequence). The CDR3 has 13 residues. CDR3 nucleotides: TGTGCCAGCGGGAGGACAGGGAGTGAAAAACTGTTTTTT. Amino acid sequence: CASGRTGSEKLFF.

The V and J genes are TRBV5-1 and TRBJ1-1, with a possible D match to TRBD1 (5 bases). Per germline, CDR1 SGHRS and CDR2 YFSETQ. The CDR3 extends over 14 amino acids. V lost 0 bases, J lost 1 base, and 7 bases lay in between. CDR3 residues: CASSLAGGNTEAFF. Written as DNA, the CDR3 is TGCGCCAGCAGCTTGGCCGGGGGGAACACTGAAGCTTTCTTT.

This chain links TRBV28 with TRBJ2-3; D gene ambiguous. The CDR3 covers 16 residues. Per germline, CDR1 MDHEN and CDR2 SYDVKM. Deletions cut 2 bases from V and 1 base from J, with 13 bases between. The CDR3 coding sequence is TGTGCCAGCAGTTTAGACGGGTTGTGGGGCACAGATACGCAGTATTTT. It yields the protein CASSLDGLWGTDTQYF.